The clone carrying this TCR beta chain was seen just once. Its specificity is not known. RNA transcripts yielded amplified TCR beta CDR3 regions. The workflow started with a first-round RT-PCR run with HTBI primers and then moved on to a second-round multiplex PCR. Each CDR3 protein is one row after TCRdb ran MiXCR on the multiplex PCR reads. The sample has almost 400,000 distinct CDR3 sequences; about 18% are singletons. The source of the sample is a study of Graves' ophthalmopathy and Graves' hyperthyroidism. Study results and limitations: Among thyroid clonotypes expanded above 0.001 frequency, most also appeared in blood.

V lost 5 bases and J 2 bases, leaving 13 bases between the germline ends. This CDR3 has 14 amino acids. In germline, CDR1 is MNHEY, CDR2 SMNVEV (reference sequence). Clinical symptoms, serum thyroxine, TRAb, thyroid ultrasound and orbital computed tomography formed the basis of diagnosis. The sample taken for sequencing was peripheral blood. The chain couples TRBV27 to TRBJ2-7; TRBD2 is a possible D gene (6 bases). This sequence was found in a woman aged 18 to 35 with Graves' ophthalmopathy. CDR3 in amino acids: CASSPGTHAYEQYF. The CDR3 DNA follows: TGTGCCAGCAGTCCAGGGACTCACGCCTACGAGCAGTACTTC.